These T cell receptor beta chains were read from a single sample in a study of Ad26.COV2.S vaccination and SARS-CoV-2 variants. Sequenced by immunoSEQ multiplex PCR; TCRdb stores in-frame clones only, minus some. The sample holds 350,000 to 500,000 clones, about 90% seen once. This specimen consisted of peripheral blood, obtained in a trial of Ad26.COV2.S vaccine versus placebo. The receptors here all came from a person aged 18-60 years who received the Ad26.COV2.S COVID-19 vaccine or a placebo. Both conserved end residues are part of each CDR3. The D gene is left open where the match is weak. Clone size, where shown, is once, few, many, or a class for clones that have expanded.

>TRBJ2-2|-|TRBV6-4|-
TGTGCCAGCAGGGACGCAAACACCGGGGAGCTGTTTTTT
CASRDANTGELFF
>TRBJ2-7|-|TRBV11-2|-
TGTGCCAGCAGCTTAGGTCGGGGTTACGAGCAGTACTTC
CASSLGRGYEQYF
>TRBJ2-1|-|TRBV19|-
TGTGCCAGTAGTATCCTGGCGGGTGAGCAGTTCTTC
CASSILAGEQFF
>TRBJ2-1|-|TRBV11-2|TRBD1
TGTGCCAGCAGCCGCTCGACAGGGAAAGGTTGGGATGAGCAGTTCTTC
CASSRSTGKGWDEQFF
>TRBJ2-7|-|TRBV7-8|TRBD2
TGTGCCAGCAGCTTAGGGACTAGTGTATACGAGCAGTACTTC
CASSLGTSVYEQYF
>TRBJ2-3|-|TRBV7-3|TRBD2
TGTGCCAGCAGGCCGACTAGCTTTTGGACAGATACGCAGTATTTT
CASRPTSFWTDTQYF
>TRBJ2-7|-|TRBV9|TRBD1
TGTGCCAGCAGCGTAGGTCAGCAGGGGGTATACGAGCAGTACTTC
CASSVGQQGVYEQYF
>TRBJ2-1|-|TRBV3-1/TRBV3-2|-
TGTGCCAGCAGCCCGCAAATAGCGGATAAACCCTACAATGAGCAGTTCTTC
CASSPQIADKPYNEQFF
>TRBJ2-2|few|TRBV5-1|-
TGCGCCAGCAGCTTGGCCGGAGGAAGTAGCACCGGGGAGCTGTTTTTT
CASSLAGGSSTGELFF
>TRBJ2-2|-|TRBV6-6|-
TGTGCCAGCAGTTTGAGCGGGACCGGGGAGCTGTTTTTT
CASSLSGTGELFF
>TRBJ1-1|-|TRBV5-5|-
TGTGCCAGCAGCTTGCTTGCCTCCTTGGGGACTGAAGCTTTCTTT
CASSLLASLGTEAFF
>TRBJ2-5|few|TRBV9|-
TGTGCCAGCAGAGCCACCCCGGACAGCGGGGAGACCCAGTACTTC
CASRATPDSGETQYF
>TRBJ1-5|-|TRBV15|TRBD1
TGTGCCACCCGGATAAAGGGTCAGGGGGGTAATCAGCCCCAGCATTTT
CATRIKGQGGNQPQHF
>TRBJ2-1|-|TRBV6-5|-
TGTGCCAGCAGACTAGCGGGACAGGGTGAGTTCTTC
CASRLAGQGEFF
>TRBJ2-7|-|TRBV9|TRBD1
TGTGCCAGCAGCCCGGGACAGAGCTCCTACGAGCAGTACTTC
CASSPGQSSYEQYF
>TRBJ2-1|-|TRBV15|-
TGTGCCACCAGCAGAGATAAACAGAGGAACAATGAGCAGTTCTTC
CATSRDKQRNNEQFF
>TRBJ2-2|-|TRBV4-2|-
TGTGCCAGCAGCCAAGCTCGGGAGGGGGAGCTGTTTTTT
CASSQAREGELFF
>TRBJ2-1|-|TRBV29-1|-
TGCAGCGTTGAACCTAGTGGGACCAGACCTGGCAATGAGCAGTTCTTC
CSVEPSGTRPGNEQFF
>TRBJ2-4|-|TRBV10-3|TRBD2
TGTGCCATCAGTGAGTCTAGCGGGAGAAGGGGGAACATTCAGTACTTC
CAISESSGRRGNIQYF
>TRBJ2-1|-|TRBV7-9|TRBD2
TGTGCCAGCAGCTTGGGTTCGCTGGCGGGAGAGGGCAATGAGCAGTTCTTC
CASSLGSLAGEGNEQFF
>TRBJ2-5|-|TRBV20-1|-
TGCAGTTCGGAGGGGCAAGAGACCCAGTACTTC
CSSEGQETQYF
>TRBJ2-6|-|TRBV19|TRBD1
TGTGCCAGTAGTACCCTCCGGGACAGGGCCTCTGGGGCCAACGTCCTGACTTTC
CASSTLRDRASGANVLTF
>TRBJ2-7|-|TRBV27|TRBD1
TGTGCCAGCAGTTTGGGACAGGGGGCCCGAGAGCAGTACTTC
CASSLGQGAREQYF
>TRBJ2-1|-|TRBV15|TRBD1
TGTGCCACCAGCACGGGACAGGGGAATGAGCAGTTCTTC
CATSTGQGNEQFF
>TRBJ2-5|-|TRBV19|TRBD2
TGTGCCAGTCGGCGTGGGGGACTAGCGGAAGAGACCCAGTACTTC
CASRRGGLAEETQYF
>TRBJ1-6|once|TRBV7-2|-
TGTGCCAGCAGCTTAATAACGTCACCCCTCCACTTT
CASSLITSPLHF
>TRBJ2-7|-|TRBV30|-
TGTGCCTGGGCCGGGTCCCACTACGAGCAGTACTTC
CAWAGSHYEQYF
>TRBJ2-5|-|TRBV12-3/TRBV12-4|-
TGTGCCAGCAGTTTACGGGACCAAGAGACCCAGTACTTC
CASSLRDQETQYF
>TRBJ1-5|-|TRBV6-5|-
TGTGCCAGCAGTTCCCCGGGACCGCCGGGGCCCCAGCATTTT
CASSSPGPPGPQHF
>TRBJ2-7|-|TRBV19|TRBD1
TGTGCCACTGAACCCGGGACAGGGAGATACGAGCAGTACTTC
CATEPGTGRYEQYF
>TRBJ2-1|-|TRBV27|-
TGTGCCAGCAGTCGCTACGTACAGGGGGGGTCCTACAATGAGCAGTTCTTC
CASSRYVQGGSYNEQFF
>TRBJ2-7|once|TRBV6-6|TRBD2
TGTGCCAGCAGTTACTCTGGAGCGGGATCCAGTCGGGGGCAGTACTTC
CASSYSGAGSSRGQYF
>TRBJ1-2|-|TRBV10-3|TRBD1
TGTGCCATCACAACAGGGGAACGTGGCTACACCTTC
CAITTGERGYTF
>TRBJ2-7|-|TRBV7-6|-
TGTGCCAGCAGCCTGGGGAGTTACGAGCAGTACTTC
CASSLGSYEQYF
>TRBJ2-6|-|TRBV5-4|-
TGTGCCAGCAGCACCCAGACAGGTCTTATCTCTGGGGCCAACGTCCTGACTTTC
CASSTQTGLISGANVLTF
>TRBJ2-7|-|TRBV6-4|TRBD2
TGTGCCAGCAGTCGGGGGGAGTCCTACGAGCAGTACTTC
CASSRGESYEQYF
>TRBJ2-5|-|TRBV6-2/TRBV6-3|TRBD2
TGTGCCAGCAGCGGGAGGTATCAAGAGACCCAGTACTTC
CASSGRYQETQYF
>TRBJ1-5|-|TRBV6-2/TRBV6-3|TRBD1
TGTGCCAGCAGTCTTATTACGGGACAGGGGGGAAATCAGCCCCAGCATTTT
CASSLITGQGGNQPQHF
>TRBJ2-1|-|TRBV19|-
TGTGCCAGTAGCCCCAGGACCTTCTCGCGGGATGGAAATGAGCAGTTCTTC
CASSPRTFSRDGNEQFF
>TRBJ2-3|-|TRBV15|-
TGTGCCACCAGCAGAGATTTCATGGTGGCAGGGGTCACAGATACGCAGTATTTT
CATSRDFMVAGVTDTQYF
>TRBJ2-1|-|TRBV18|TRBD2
TGTGCCAGCTCTTACAGACTAGCGGGAGGCCCTCGAGGTGAGCAGTTCTTC
CASSYRLAGGPRGEQFF
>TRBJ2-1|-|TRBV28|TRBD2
TGTGCCACCCTTGCTAGCGGGAAGAATGAGCAGTTCTTC
CATLASGKNEQFF